These T cell receptor beta chains were read from a single sample in a study of cytomegalovirus exposure and HLA in healthy donors. The table came from immunoSEQ multiplex PCR; TCRdb's copy has only in-frame clones and leaves some out. The sample holds roughly 200,000 clones; roughly 85% are singletons and the top ten take approximately 1.5%. Sequenced input: PBMCs. The receptors were gathered from a woman younger than 35 in good health and CMV-seronegative. Each CDR3 is given with its conserved first and last residue. D genes are given only for firm matches. Clone size is shown for a subset of rows, as once, few, many or a class of expanded clone.

TRBV7-6	TRBJ2-7	-	-	17	TGTGCCAGCAGCGCAGAGCGGAGCTCGGACGGGCACTACGAGCAGTACTTC	CASSAERSSDGHYEQYF
TRBV30	TRBJ1-1	-	-	13	TGTGCCTGGAGTGTATCTAGGCGCACTGAAGCTTTCTTT	CAWSVSRRTEAFF
TRBV4-2	TRBJ2-3	-	-	19	TGTGCCAGCAGCCAGGGGGGGGGCAGGGCCACCTTTAGCACAGATACGCAGTATTTT	CASSQGGGRATFSTDTQYF
TRBV19	TRBJ1-5	-	-	14	TGTGCCAGTAGTTCAGACAGTCCTAATCAGCCCCAGCATTTT	CASSSDSPNQPQHF
TRBV20-1	TRBJ1-2	-	-	11	TGCAGTGCGGATGGGGGGGTTGGCTACACCTTC	CSADGGVGYTF
TRBV10-3	TRBJ1-5	-	-	14	TGTGCCATCAGTGAGTCGGGCGCAGGTCAGCCCCAGCATTTT	CAISESGAGQPQHF
TRBV5-5	TRBJ1-2	-	-	13	TGTGCCAGCAGCTCCACAGGGACCTATGGCTACACCTTC	CASSSTGTYGYTF
TRBV4-1	TRBJ2-4	-	-	21	TGCGCCAGCAGCCAAAAAGATCACCGCTATAGTACTATTCTAGCCAAAAACATTCAGTACTTC	CASSQKDHRYSTILAKNIQYF
TRBV4-1	TRBJ1-1	-	-	17	TGCGCCAGCAGCCAAGTCTACATTGGACCAGCGGGCACTGAAGCTTTCTTT	CASSQVYIGPAGTEAFF
TRBV7-9	TRBJ2-3	TRBD2	-	19	TGTGCCAGCAGCGACGATGGGACTAGCGGGAGTTACTGGGCAGATACGCAGTATTTT	CASSDDGTSGSYWADTQYF
TRBV7-9	TRBJ2-5	TRBD1	once	15	TGTGCCAGCAGCTTTCGGACAGGGGGGCAAGAGACCCAGTACTTC	CASSFRTGGQETQYF
TRBV10-1	TRBJ1-1	-	few	13	TGCGCCAGCAGTGACCTGGACTCTACTGAAGCTTTCTTT	CASSDLDSTEAFF
TRBV15	TRBJ2-6	-	-	15	TGTGCCACCAGCAGAGGCGGCTCTGGGGCCAACGTCCTGACTTTC	CATSRGGSGANVLTF
TRBV7-2	TRBJ2-2	TRBD2	-	19	TGTGCCAGCAGCCCGAGTCTAGCGGGAGTATTGGACTACACCGGGGAGCTGTTTTTT	CASSPSLAGVLDYTGELFF
TRBV7-9	TRBJ2-3	-	once	15	TGTGCCAGCAGCTCCCGGGACTTAGGAGAAGATACGCAGTATTTT	CASSSRDLGEDTQYF
TRBV6-1	TRBJ1-2	-	-	14	TGTGCCAGCAGTGAAATTGTGCAGATCTATGGCTACACCTTC	CASSEIVQIYGYTF
TRBV28	TRBJ2-5	TRBD1	-	15	TGTGCCAGCAGTGAGACCGGGACAGGGGGAATAGAGCAGTACTTC	CASSETGTGGIEQYF
TRBV5-4	TRBJ2-1	TRBD2	-	16	TGTGCCAGCAGCTTGTGGGGACTAGCTCCAACCAATGAGCAGTTCTTC	CASSLWGLAPTNEQFF
TRBV4-1	TRBJ1-5	-	-	13	TGCGCCAGCAGCCAACAGGGCAATCAGCCCCAGCATTTT	CASSQQGNQPQHF
TRBV9	TRBJ1-3	TRBD1	-	14	TGTGCCAGCAGCGTAGCGGGACAGGGGCGCACCATATATTTT	CASSVAGQGRTIYF
TRBV9	TRBJ2-1	TRBD2	-	15	TGTGCCAGCAGCGAGGAACTAGCGGGAGTAAATGAGCAGTTCTTC	CASSEELAGVNEQFF
TRBV7-9	TRBJ2-1	-	-	16	TGTGCCAGCAGCTTATTTCTGGCGGGGAGGTTCAATGAGCAGTTCTTC	CASSLFLAGRFNEQFF
TRBV27	TRBJ2-7	TRBD2	-	13	TGTGCCAGCACCAGCGGGAGGGGGTACGAGCAGTACTTC	CASTSGRGYEQYF
TRBV6-6	TRBJ1-4	-	-	14	TGTGCCAGCAGTTACTCACTAACAGGGGAAAAACTGTTTTTT	CASSYSLTGEKLFF
TRBV27	TRBJ1-2	-	-	14	TGTGCCAGCAGAGGGTATGAGGCGGGCTATGGCTACACCTTC	CASRGYEAGYGYTF
TRBV10-2	TRBJ1-2	TRBD1	-	14	TGCGCCAGCAGTGACCTGGGACAGAACTATGGCTACACCTTC	CASSDLGQNYGYTF
TRBV29-1	TRBJ2-5	-	-	12	TGCAGCGTTGAATCCAGGGCCGAGACCCAGTACTTC	CSVESRAETQYF
TRBV30	TRBJ2-1	-	-	15	TGTGCCTGGAGCAGTGACCCGGGCTCCTACAATGAGCAGTTCTTC	CAWSSDPGSYNEQFF
TRBV30	TRBJ2-6	-	-	17	TGCGCCACGGGGCGGGGGCCGGGGGGATCTGGGGCCAACGTCCTGACTTTC	CATGRGPGGSGANVLTF
TRBV28	TRBJ1-2	TRBD1	-	15	TGTGCCAGCAGTTCAGGGGGCCGATACAACTATGGCTACACCTTC	CASSSGGRYNYGYTF
TRBV19	TRBJ2-7	-	-	16	TGTGCCAGTAGTATAGATTTTCCAGCGGATGCCTACGAGCAGTACTTC	CASSIDFPADAYEQYF
TRBV28	TRBJ1-1	-	-	17	TGTGCCAGCAGTTCCCTGACTCGGGTAGGGAGGAACACTGAAGCTTTCTTT	CASSSLTRVGRNTEAFF
TRBV9	TRBJ2-5	TRBD2	-	17	TGTGCCAGCAGCGTAGAACCTAGCGGGAGGGCGCAAGAGACCCAGTACTTC	CASSVEPSGRAQETQYF
TRBV30	TRBJ2-3	TRBD2	-	18	TGTGCCTGGAGTGTCTTCATCCGGACTAGCGGGAGCGCAGATACGCAGTATTTT	CAWSVFIRTSGSADTQYF
TRBV6-5	TRBJ1-1	TRBD1	-	15	TGTGCCAGCAGTTACTCGCTCGGATGGGACAGCGAAGCTTTCTTT	CASSYSLGWDSEAFF
TRBV7-2	TRBJ2-1	-	-	15	TGTGCCAGCAGCTTAAGGGCCGAACTAGAGACTGAGCAGTTCTTC	CASSLRAELETEQFF
TRBV25-1	TRBJ1-2	-	-	12	TGTGCCAGCAGTCGAAACGGCTATGGCTACACCTTC	CASSRNGYGYTF
TRBV6-6	TRBJ2-2	TRBD2	few	15	TGTGCCAGCAGTTACCTAGCGGGAGGGGTCGGGGAGCTGTTTTTT	CASSYLAGGVGELFF
TRBV28	TRBJ2-7	TRBD2	-	17	TGTGCCAGCAGTCGCCACCGACTTGGCGGGAGCTCCTACGAGCAGTACTTC	CASSRHRLGGSSYEQYF